This entry is about one TCR beta chain. This clonotype appeared a few times. Its binding antigen is unknown. It has no much larger one-base neighbor in the sample; base qualities were not kept. The entry originates in a study of CD8 T cells in Susac syndrome (dated by TCRdb to about 2019). Study-wide context: Repertoire sequencing was used to test whether CD8+ T cell activation and differentiation in Susac syndrome was antigen driven. Clonality of the CD8+ T cell repertoire was compared between about a dozen healthy donors, about 14 Susac syndrome patients and some 15 multiple sclerosis patients. Broad study findings and their caveats: The study acknowledged that relatively few individuals were included in the TCR sequencing and HLA analysis.

From the germline V gene, CDR1 is SQVTM and CDR2 is ANQGSEA. Its CDR3 holds 12 amino acids, cysteine through phenylalanine. Only the CDR3 DNA is retained, 36 bases long and in frame from the first base. Relative to germline, V is 6 bases shorter and J is 0 bases shorter, with 9 bases between their ends. Peripheral blood CD8+ and CD4+ T cells from healthy donors, Susac syndrome patients and multiple sclerosis patients were profiled by high-throughput TCR beta sequencing. Multiple sclerosis controls were treatment-naive patients with stable or active relapsing-remitting disease fulfilling revised McDonald criteria. Bulk CD8+ and CD4+ T cells were purified by magnetic negative isolation, whereas CD8+ TEMRA cells were enriched by FACS. Blood was collected in EDTA tubes and processed within 24 hours, with PBMCs isolated through density gradient centrifugation. PBMCs intended for TCR sequencing were frozen in liquid nitrogen and were later thawed in a 37 degrees C water bath. Purity of sorted or isolated CD4+, CD8+ and CD8+ TEMRA cells was at least 90%.

RNA was extracted using the RNeasy kit, and about 0.45 to 1 ug of the RNA was reverse transcribed with random hexamers. The immunoSEQ multiplex PCR assay, which covers 54 Vbeta and 13 Jbeta segments, was used to amplify TCR beta CDR3 regions. PCR amplification bias was corrected by using a synthetic template baseline for primer optimization and computational correction. The study's processing was this. Reads were annotated to V, D and J genes per IMGT and analyzed with immunoSEQ Analyzer, keeping only productive sequences. To calculate clonality, Shannon entropy was normalized by log2 of the number of productive unique sequences and then subtracted from one. Public and private clones were assessed among the 100 most prevalent clones of each patient and control. Clones were defined as Susac-specific if absent from the healthy and MS cohorts, from around 1,000 published viral clones and from other ImmuneACCESS disease sequences. The public reads were quality trimmed at Q25 with fastp and then assembled into clones with MiXCR by TCRdb, keeping productive beta chains. Entries that share a CDR3 protein sequence are merged under the most common genes and DNA. In this record, the V and J calls reflect TCRdb's handling and not the investigators' own analysis. The sample contains about 300,000 distinct CDR3 sequences, 89% of them found a single time. Of the sample, around 0.18% falls within the top ten clones.

The TCR sequence derives from a human donor with multiple sclerosis. The chain links TRBV29-1 with TRBJ2-7, with TRBD1 as a weak D call on 6 bases. Sample: CD8+ T cells from PBMCs. The CDR3 region reads CSVVQGSYEQYF. The DNA sequence reads TGCAGCGTCGTACAGGGCTCCTACGAGCAGTACTTC.